These 17 T cell receptor beta chains came from one sample sequenced in a study of Tregs in tolerant kidney transplant recipients. TCRdb's copy holds only in-frame clones and misses some; the assay was immunoSEQ multiplex PCR. This table has about 110,000 clones, almost 90% appearing once. The specimen was CD4+ T cells from blood, collected before the transplant. All receptors derive from a human donor who received a combined kidney and bone marrow transplant.

The CDR3, as DNA: TGTGCCAGCAGCGCGACAGGGAGTAGCAATCAGCCCCAGCATTTT. This gives the protein CASSATGSSNQPQHF. V and J are TRBV28 and TRBJ1-5; TRBD1 agrees at 7 bases. V was clipped by 6 bases and J by 0 bases; unmatched bases: 5. This CDR3 contains 15 residues. The V gene's germline CDR1 is MDHEN and CDR2 SYDVKM.

The chain links TRBV6-1 to TRBJ1-3, with D uncertain. The CDR3 covers 15 residues. Germline V gene lookup returns CDR1 MNHNS and CDR2 SASEGT. V lost 3 bases, J lost 0 bases, and 9 bases lay in between. The CDR3 nucleotides are TGTGCCAGCAGTGACCCAGTAACCTCTGGAAACACCATATATTTT. This sequence encodes CASSDPVTSGNTIYF.

The chain is built from TRBV7-2 and TRBJ2-5, with a possible D match to TRBD2 (6 bases). V was shortened by 5 bases and J by 10 bases, with 17 bases between the two germline ends. Germline-derived CDR1 and CDR2 are SGHTA and FQGNSA. The CDR3 is 13 amino acids. The CDR3 region is CASSPRPLGGQYF. CDR3 DNA: TGTGCCAGCAGCCCCCGTCCCCTCGGGGGCCAGTACTTC.

The CDR3 spells CASRRYSSYEQYF. The CDR3 coding sequence is TGTGCCAGCAGGCGGTATAGCTCCTACGAGCAGTACTTC. The chain combines TRBV6-5 with TRBJ2-7; D is ambiguous. The germline gives CDR1 MNHEY, CDR2 SVGAGI. CDR3 length equals 13 residues. V shed 6 bases and J shed 0 bases, with 9 bases lying between them.

The chain couples TRBV15 to TRBJ1-1; D call uncertain. This CDR3 has 13 amino acids. V was clipped by 1 base and J by 4 bases, with 7 bases between them. Germline V gene lookup returns CDR1 LNHNV and CDR2 YYDKDF (reference sequence). The CDR3 nucleotides read TGTGCCACCAGCAGAGGAGGCGTCACTGAAGCTTTCTTT. Translation gives CATSRGGVTEAFF.

In regard to this clone: This same CDR3 is encoded by further DNA sequences in the sample. This chain links TRBV4-1 with TRBJ1-2; 7 nucleotides agree with TRBD1. Germline assignment: CDR1 MGHRA and CDR2 YSYEKL. The V gene end was trimmed by 4 bases and the J gene end by 2 bases; junction bases not matched to a gene: 4. This CDR3 has 14 residues. As DNA, the CDR3 is TGCGCCAGCAGCCGGACAGGAGTCAACTATGGCTACACCTTC. Encoded protein: CASSRTGVNYGYTF.

V and J are TRBV6-6 and TRBJ1-2; 8 nucleotides agree with TRBD1. With 4 bases clipped from V and 2 bases from J, the junction kept 6 bases outside the gene matches. Germline V gives CDR1 MNHNY, CDR2 SVGAGI (reference sequence). The CDR3 is made up of 15 amino acids. The CDR3 region is CASSSWTGMNYGYTF. DNA of the CDR3: TGTGCCAGCAGTTCCTGGACAGGGATGAACTATGGCTACACCTTC.

The rearrangement links TRBV7-9 to TRBJ1-1; D is perhaps TRBD1 (5 bases). This CDR3 is built from 15 residues. Trimming stripped 1 base from V and 1 base from J, with 10 bases between. CDR1 SEHNR and CDR2 FQNEAQ come from the germline V gene (reference sequence). The CDR3 DNA reads as TGTGCCAGCAGCTTAGTGGCGGGGGGGAACACTGAAGCTTTCTTT. It specifies CASSLVAGGNTEAFF.

The chain combines TRBV18 with TRBJ1-2; D unresolved. The germline V and J ends were trimmed by 5 bases and 1 base, with 5 bases remaining between them. Germline V gene lookup returns CDR1 KGHSH and CDR2 LQKENI. This CDR3 contains 12 residues. CDR3 loop: CASSTDNYGYTF. The CDR3, as DNA: TGTGCCAGCTCAACAGATAACTATGGCTACACCTTC.

This sequence joins TRBV5-1 and TRBJ1-4, with D perhaps matching TRBD1 (6 bases). V was trimmed by 4 bases and J by 6 bases, leaving 13 bases between them. This CDR3 has 14 amino acids. Germline V CDR1 and CDR2: SGHRS, YFSETQ. The CDR3 loop reads CASSGGQSHEKLFF. For the CDR3, the DNA is TGCGCCAGCAGCGGTGGACAGAGTCATGAAAAACTGTTTTTT.

This rearrangement joins TRBV5-1 to TRBJ2-3; D call uncertain. The V end lost 0 bases, the J end lost 2 bases, and 7 bases lay between the germline ends. Per germline, CDR1 SGHRS and CDR2 YFSETQ. This CDR3 is 14 amino acids long. CDR3 loop: CASSLGSLTDTQYF. The CDR3 bases are TGCGCCAGCAGCTTGGGGAGCCTCACAGATACGCAGTATTTT.

The table lists this clone with a count of one. CDR3 residues: CASRGQLSGNTIYF. The CDR3 nucleotides read TGTGCCAGCAGGGGACAGCTCTCTGGAAACACCATATATTTT. The chain links TRBV6-5 to TRBJ1-3; TRBD1 aligns across 7 bases. There are 14 residues in the CDR3. Germline V gives CDR1 MNHEY, CDR2 SVGAGI. The V and J ends lost 6 bases and 0 bases, in that order; junction bases with no gene match: 2.

The chain couples TRBV18 to TRBJ1-6, with D possibly being TRBD1 (6 bases). The CDR3 is 17 residues long. With 1 base removed from V and 9 bases from J, the gap between germline ends came to 19 bases. CDR1 is KGHSH and CDR2 is LQKENI in the germline V gene. The CDR3 nucleotides are TGTGCCAGCTCACCACGAGCAGGGGAGGGAACCGGTTCACCCCTCCACTTT. Its protein product is CASSPRAGEGTGSPLHF.

V usage is TRBV20-1 and J usage is TRBJ2-5; no clear D gene. Germline CDR1 DFQATT, CDR2 SNEGSKA (reference sequence). The CDR3 is made up of 10 amino acids. Trimming removed 2 bases at V and 5 bases at J, with 3 bases between. The CDR3 protein is CSARRETQYF. The CDR3, as DNA: TGCAGTGCTAGACGGGAGACCCAGTACTTC.

The chain joins TRBV4-1 to TRBJ2-7; 8 nucleotides agree with TRBD1. CDR1 is MGHRA, CDR2 YSYEKL, per germline. CDR3 length: 14 residues. The ends lost 1 base at V and 2 bases at J; junction bases unmatched: 1. For the CDR3, the DNA is TGCGCCAGCAGCCAAGCAGGGGGCCCCTACGAGCAGTACTTC. Translation gives CASSQAGGPYEQYF.

This chain connects TRBV5-1 to TRBJ2-7, with D maybe TRBD2 (6 bases). Germline assignment: CDR1 SGHRS and CDR2 YFSETQ. V gave up 1 base and J gave up 5 bases, with 16 bases separating them. CDR3 length: 15 residues. The CDR3 DNA reads TGCGCCAGCAGCTTGCTAGCCCCGGAGGGCGACGAGCAGTACTTC. Translated: CASSLLAPEGDEQYF.

This chain connects TRBV5-1 to TRBJ1-2; D gene unclear. CDR1 SGHRS and CDR2 YFSETQ come from the germline V gene. V was clipped by 6 bases and J by 8 bases, with 17 bases between them. This CDR3 region has 13 residues. Written as DNA, the CDR3 is TGCGCCAGCACCTCCGTTGGGGAGGGAGGCTACACCTTC. This encodes CASTSVGEGGYTF.